This T cell receptor beta chain came from a study of shared clonotypes between healthy human individuals. Notes on the study in general: Several donors held 5% to 5.5% of naive CD4 clonotypes in common.

Assay: immunoSEQ multiplex PCR; the TCRdb copy retains only in-frame clones and omits some. The sample lists some 1,400,000 clones, approximately 96% occurring once. A note on this clone: The antigen is not known.

Between the trimmed V and J ends, which lost 0 bases and 5 bases, there was a span of 11 bases. The CDR3 runs 15 residues. CDR1 SEHNR and CDR2 FQNEAQ come from the germline V gene (reference sequence). The sample comprised naive CD4+ T cells sorted from blood. This sample's subset: CD45RA+ positively selected. This receptor was taken from a man aged 25 to 45 in good health. The chain links TRBV7-9 to TRBJ1-5, with TRBD1 as a possible D gene (5 bases). This CDR3 reads CASSLAGGEYQPQHF. The CDR3 DNA is TGTGCCAGCAGCTTAGCAGGAGGGGAGTATCAGCCCCAGCATTTT.